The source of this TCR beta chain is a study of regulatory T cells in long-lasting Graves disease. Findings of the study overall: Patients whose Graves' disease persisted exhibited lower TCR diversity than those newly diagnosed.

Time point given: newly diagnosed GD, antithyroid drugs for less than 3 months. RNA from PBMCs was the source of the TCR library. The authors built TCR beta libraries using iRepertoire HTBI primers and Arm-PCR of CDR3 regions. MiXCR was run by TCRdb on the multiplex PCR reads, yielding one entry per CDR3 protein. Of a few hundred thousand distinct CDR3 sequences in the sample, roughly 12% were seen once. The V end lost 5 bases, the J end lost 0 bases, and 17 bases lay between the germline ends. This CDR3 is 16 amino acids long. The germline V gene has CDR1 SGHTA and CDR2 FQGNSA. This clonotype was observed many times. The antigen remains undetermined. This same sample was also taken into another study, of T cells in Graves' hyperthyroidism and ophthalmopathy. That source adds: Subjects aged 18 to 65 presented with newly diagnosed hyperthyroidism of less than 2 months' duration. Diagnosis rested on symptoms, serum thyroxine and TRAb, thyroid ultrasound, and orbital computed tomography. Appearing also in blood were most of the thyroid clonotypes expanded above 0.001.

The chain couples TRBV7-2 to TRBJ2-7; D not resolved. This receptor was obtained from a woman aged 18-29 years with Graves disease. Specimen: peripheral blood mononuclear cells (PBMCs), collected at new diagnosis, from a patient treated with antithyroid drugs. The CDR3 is CASSILFRLSSYEQYF. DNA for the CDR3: TGTGCCAGCAGCATCCTTTTTAGGCTAAGCTCCTACGAGCAGTACTTC.